The rows below give T cell receptor beta chains drawn from one sample of a study of identical twins. TCRdb used MiXCR to reprocess the 5' RACE reads, holding one entry per CDR3 protein. The sample lists some 710,000 distinct CDR3 sequences, 5.5% to 6.5% occurring once. The source material was naive T cells sorted from blood. These receptors originate from a man younger than 35 in good health. The conserved cysteine and the conserved F or W are not part of the CDR3 here. The D gene is left open where the match is weak.

NA,TRBV27,ASSLLGLTVPEQY
TRBD2,TRBV20-1,SARTSGRAGETQY
TRBD1,TRBV29-1,SAAGTDGNQPQH
NA,TRBV11-2,ASSGAYTGELF
TRBD2,TRBV7-9,ASSSAVLAGAYEQY
TRBD2,TRBV27,ASRPILAGGPFNEQF
NA,TRBV15,ATSSSTGSYGYT
NA,TRBV19,ASSMQEPGNTIY
NA,TRBV20-1,SARDYDEVRETQY
NA,TRBV29-1,SGRGRESYEQY
NA,TRBV12-3/TRBV12-4,ASSLPLRIETQY
TRBD2,TRBV6-2/TRBV6-3,ASSYNGRAYEQY
NA,TRBV10-3,AISLEAYQETQY
TRBD2,TRBV4-1,ASSPSIAGEVTQY
NA,TRBV3-1,ASSFIHNEQF
TRBD2,TRBV18,ASSQLSGDTDTQY
NA,TRBV6-1,ASGVPGENPRGGELF
NA,TRBV7-8,ARNTLGDTQY
NA,TRBV6-5,ASSYDARVNTEAF
NA,TRBV18,ASSPAAPRDTQY
TRBD1,TRBV6-5,ASSHGTGEF
TRBD2,TRBV20-1,SASRTSGAYNEQF
NA,TRBV3-1,ASSDRFTLKNIQY
NA,TRBV7-9,ASSSTTGEAF
NA,TRBV5-1,ASSLSEGRAGELF
TRBD1,TRBV11-2,ASSPQGGGETQY
TRBD2,TRBV4-2,ASSQGSGRGDTQY
TRBD1,TRBV15,ATSGQGPDETQY
NA,TRBV30,AWSVMGLVGGFDEQF
NA,TRBV3-1,ASSQAETGGTDTQY
NA,TRBV28,ASSSLGASYEQY
TRBD2,TRBV7-9,ASSLVGGSYQETQY
TRBD2,TRBV11-1,ASSSSMAGVSY
NA,TRBV9,ASSVDGRYNTEAF
TRBD2,TRBV20-1,SARRAGVNTGELF
NA,TRBV5-5,ASSLGGRYTEAF
NA,TRBV24-1,ATSDPPRERGSYEQY
NA,TRBV28,ASSLRAGKDEQY
NA,TRBV9,ASSAPTGYTQY
TRBD1,TRBV6-5,ASSYGTGATNEKLF